The 28 T cell receptor beta chains listed next were all sequenced from one sample in a study of CD8+ T cells in alopecia areata. Treatment here: oral pan-JAK inhibitor, 5-10 mg twice daily. After isolation, RNA underwent reverse transcription to generate cDNA as the sequencing template. Here immunoSEQ multiplex PCR was the method, and the copy in TCRdb shows in-frame clones only, minus some. The sample lists roughly 100,000 clones, about nine tenths seen once, with roughly 11% in the top ten. Sequenced material: CD8+ T cells sorted from blood, taken at roughly week 30, from a patient treated with tofacitinib. These receptors originate from a human donor with alopecia areata.

This chain links TRBV2 with TRBJ2-1, with 9 bases lining up with TRBD2. The V and J ends lost 7 bases and 8 bases, in that order; junction bases with no gene match: 12. The V gene's germline CDR1 is SNHLY and CDR2 FYNNEI. The length of the CDR3 is 15 residues. The CDR3 sequence is CASKGIAGDSDEQFF. CDR3 nucleotide sequence: TGTGCCAGCAAAGGGATAGCGGGAGATAGCGATGAGCAGTTCTTC.

The chain couples TRBV7-9 to TRBJ2-7, with D unresolved. V lost 6 bases and J lost 3, with 15 bases in between. This CDR3 is 14 amino acids long. Per the germline V gene, CDR1 is SEHNR and CDR2 is FQNEAQ (reference sequence). As DNA, the CDR3 is TGTGCCAGCAGGCCCGGGTCGAACTTCTACGAGCAGTACTTC. The encoded protein is CASRPGSNFYEQYF.

The chain carries TRBV9 and TRBJ2-1; perhaps TRBD2 as D (6 bases). The CDR3 spans 12 residues. Trimming took off 4 bases at V and 10 bases at J, with 12 bases between the two ends. Germline assignment: CDR1 SGDLS and CDR2 YYNGEE. The CDR3 DNA sequence: TGTGCCAGCAGCCCGGGACTTGCCGAGCAGTTCTTC. Amino acids: CASSPGLAEQFF.

This chain links TRBV27 with TRBJ2-1; D possibly corresponds to TRBD1 (5 bases). Per germline, CDR1 MNHEY and CDR2 SMNVEV (reference sequence). This CDR3 contains 14 residues. V was trimmed by 4 bases and J by 2 bases, leaving 9 bases between them. The CDR3 spells CASSSTATYNEQFF. CDR3 DNA sequence: TGTGCCAGCAGTTCGACAGCTACCTACAATGAGCAGTTCTTC.

This clone was found a few times. The chain has TRBV9 and TRBJ2-2; D uncertain. The CDR3 is 16 amino acids. Germline V CDR1 and CDR2: SGDLS, YYNGEE. The V end was cut by 4 bases, the J end by 3 bases, with 16 bases between. CDR3 residues: CASSLNAVLDTGELFF. The DNA for the CDR3 is TGTGCCAGCAGCCTCAACGCAGTTTTGGACACCGGGGAGCTGTTTTTT.

The V gene is TRBV6-5, the J gene TRBJ2-1; D is tentatively TRBD1 or TRBD2 (6 bases each). CDR3 length: 14 amino acids. Germline V gene sequence: CDR1 MNHEY, CDR2 SVGAGI. Trimming stripped 3 bases from V and 7 bases from J, with 13 bases between. The CDR3, as DNA: TGTGCCAGCAGTTATTTAGAAGGGGGGAATGAGCAGTTCTTC. Translating gives CASSYLEGGNEQFF.

The rearrangement joins TRBV6-1 to TRBJ2-1, with a tentative D call TRBD1 (6 bases). In germline, CDR1 is MNHNS, CDR2 SASEGT. The CDR3 runs to 15 residues. V was cut by 0 bases and J by 0 bases, with 6 bases left in between. The CDR3 coding sequence is TGTGCCAGCAGTGAAGCAGGGGGCTCCTACAATGAGCAGTTCTTC. Protein: CASSEAGGSYNEQFF.

The gene calls are TRBV29-1 and TRBJ1-4; D unclear. This CDR3 spans 11 amino acids. Trimming took 5 bases from V and 5 from J, leaving 6 bases between them. CDR1 is SQVTM, CDR2 ANQGSEA, per germline. The CDR3 region has the DNA TGCAGCGTTTACAGCAATGAAAAACTGTTTTTT. Encoded protein: CSVYSNEKLFF. The variable domain in full, completed from reference TRBV29-1 and TRBJ1-4, reads SAVISQKPSRDICQRGTSLTIQCQVDSQVTMMFWYRQQPGQSLTLIATANQGSEATYESGFVIDKFPISRPNLTFSTLTVSNMSPEDSSIYLCSVYSNEKLFFGSGTQLSVL.

Here the CDR3 reads CAIARVDFNEQFF. As DNA, the CDR3 is TGTGCCATCGCTAGAGTGGATTTCAATGAGCAGTTCTTC. This chain uses TRBV10-3 with TRBJ2-1; D is unresolved. The CDR3 is 13 residues long. The germline V gene has CDR1 ENHRY and CDR2 SYGVKD. Trimming removed 8 bases from V and 6 bases from J, with 14 bases in between.

The chain couples TRBV9 to TRBJ2-7, with unresolved D. The CDR3 sequence is 13 residues long. The V end was cut by 0 bases, the J end by 7 bases, with 11 bases between. Germline lookup yields CDR1 SGDLS and CDR2 YYNGEE. The CDR3 sequence: CASSVGTGREQYF. The CDR3 DNA is TGTGCCAGCAGCGTAGGTACCGGCCGAGAGCAGTACTTC.

V usage is TRBV7-9 and J usage is TRBJ2-2; D call uncertain. This CDR3 has 14 residues. Germline V gene sequence: CDR1 SEHNR, CDR2 FQNEAQ (reference sequence). V was shortened by 9 bases and J by 1 base, with 12 bases between the two germline ends. The CDR3 loop is CASKPTGNTGELFF. The CDR3 nucleotides are TGTGCCAGTAAGCCTACTGGGAACACCGGGGAGCTGTTTTTT.

This clone was observed a few times. The rearrangement links TRBV27 to TRBJ2-1; TRBD2 might be the D (5 bases). The CDR3 spans 15 residues. Germline CDR1 is MNHEY and CDR2 is SMNVEV (reference sequence). V lost 3 bases and J lost 2, with 11 bases in between. The CDR3 protein is CASSLVYGAYNEQFF. The CDR3 nucleotides are TGTGCCAGCAGTTTGGTTTACGGGGCCTACAATGAGCAGTTCTTC.

This rearrangement joins TRBV5-4 to TRBJ2-7; 11 nucleotides agree with TRBD2. CDR1 SGHNT and CDR2 YYREEE come from the germline V gene (reference sequence). This CDR3 is 15 amino acids long. With V trimmed by 4 bases and J by 9 bases, 12 bases remained unmatched. CDR3 sequence reads: CASSPDSGGVDRQYF. The CDR3 nucleotides are TGTGCCAGCAGCCCCGATAGCGGGGGGGTTGATCGGCAGTACTTC.

This chain connects TRBV4-1 to TRBJ2-5; unclear D gene. Per germline, CDR1 MGHRA and CDR2 YSYEKL. Trimming left V 0 bases short and J 1 base short, with 9 bases between. This CDR3 comprises 15 residues. CDR3 DNA: TGCGCCAGCAGCCAAGATCGGCAGATCCAAGAGACCCAGTACTTC. Its protein product is CASSQDRQIQETQYF.

CDR3 loop: CASSGRLAQGETQYF. CDR3 bases: TGTGCCAGCAGCGGCCGACTAGCCCAAGGGGAGACCCAGTACTTC. The chain links TRBV13 to TRBJ2-5; 7 positions agree with TRBD2. This CDR3 has 15 residues. The junction had 11 bases not matched to a gene; V was cut back by 5 bases and J by 5 bases. The V gene's germline CDR1 is PRHDT and CDR2 FYEKMQ (reference sequence).

This chain connects TRBV29-1 to TRBJ2-2; 13 bases are a match to TRBD2. Per the germline V gene, CDR1 is SQVTM and CDR2 is ANQGSEA. The CDR3 is 15 residues long. Trimming removed 4 bases from V and 3 bases from J; junction bases left unmatched: 2. The CDR3 DNA sequence: TGCAGCGTTGGGGGGACTAGCGGGGACACCGGGGAGCTGTTTTTT. Its protein product is CSVGGTSGDTGELFF.

The V gene is TRBV30, the J gene TRBJ2-7; D could derive from TRBD1 or TRBD2 (5 bases each). Germline values: CDR1 GTSNPN, CDR2 SVGIG (reference sequence). Trimming shortened V by 6 bases and J by 2 bases, and 14 bases separated the two germline ends. The CDR3 has 13 residues. The CDR3, as DNA: TGTGCCTGCTGGGGGACCAGCGCCTACGAGCAGTACTTC. Translating it yields CACWGTSAYEQYF.

A remark on this clone: Germline and junction disagree at one end, which may indicate a read error. The rearrangement links TRBV12-5 to TRBJ1-5; no clear D. The CDR3 totals 11 residues. Germline CDR1 is LGHNT and CDR2 is FRNRAP. This CDR3 reads CASGPLQAQHF. The CDR3 region has the DNA TGTGCTAGTGGCCCCCTTCAGGCCCAGCATTTT.

Regarding this clone: Within the sample, other DNA sequences also encode this same CDR3. The chain recombines TRBV9 with TRBJ2-7, with no clear D. The V end was cut by 0 bases, the J end by 0 bases, with 10 bases between. Looked up from germline, CDR1 is SGDLS and CDR2 is YYNGEE. This CDR3 contains 15 residues. CDR3 nucleotides: TGTGCCAGCAGCGTAGCTGGTGGCAGCTCCTACGAGCAGTACTTC. Its protein is CASSVAGGSSYEQYF.

V usage is TRBV6-5 and J usage is TRBJ1-1; D gene ambiguous. The CDR3 sequence is 13 residues long. The germline gives CDR1 MNHEY, CDR2 SVGAGI. The ends were cut back, 5 bases at V and 0 bases at J, with 7 bases in the middle. CDR3 region: CASSMGLNTEAFF. The CDR3 DNA sequence: TGTGCCAGCAGTATGGGTCTGAACACTGAAGCTTTCTTT.

CDR3 sequence reads: CASSELTSWGEQFF. Written as DNA, the CDR3 is TGTGCCAGCAGTGAATTGACTAGCTGGGGTGAGCAGTTCTTC. V is TRBV25-1 and J is TRBJ2-1; 7 bases align to TRBD2. V lost 1 base, J lost 9 bases, and 6 bases stayed unmatched. CDR3 size: 14 residues. Germline V CDR1 and CDR2: MGHDK, SYGVNS. Complete variable domain (other parts from reference TRBV25-1 and TRBJ2-1): EADIYQTPRYLVIGTGKKITLECSQTMGHDKMYWYQQDPGMELHLIHYSYGVNSTEKGDLSSESTVSRIRTEHFPLTLESARPSHTSQYLCASSELTSWGEQFFGPGTRLTVL.

V and J are TRBV13 and TRBJ2-2, with D possibly TRBD2 on 6 matching bases. V was cut by 3 bases and J by 5 bases, with 10 bases left in between. Germline-derived CDR1 and CDR2 are PRHDT and FYEKMQ (reference sequence). The CDR3 totals 14 residues. CDR3 DNA: TGTGCCAGCAGCTTCCGACTAGGAACCGGGGAGCTGTTTTTT. Translated, it gives CASSFRLGTGELFF.

The chain links TRBV29-1 to TRBJ2-2; possibly TRBD1 for D (6 bases). V was clipped by 3 bases and J by 7 bases, with 12 bases between them. CDR3 length: 13 residues. Germline CDR1 and CDR2: SQVTM and ANQGSEA. This CDR3 is CSVDGTRDGELFF. CDR3 DNA sequence: TGCAGCGTTGACGGGACAAGGGACGGGGAGCTGTTTTTT.

The rearrangement uses TRBV13 and TRBJ2-7, with a tentative D call TRBD1 (6 bases). Germline V gives CDR1 PRHDT, CDR2 FYEKMQ (reference sequence). Trimming removed 5 bases at V and 3 bases at J, with 17 bases between. The CDR3 length is 15 residues. For the CDR3, the DNA is TGTGCCAGCAGCGGCCAGGGGCGGAATATCTACGAGCAGTACTTC. The encoded protein is CASSGQGRNIYEQYF.

This sequence joins TRBV29-1 and TRBJ2-4; 9 bases match TRBD2. The CDR3 is made up of 17 amino acids. Germline-derived CDR1 and CDR2 are SQVTM and ANQGSEA. V lost 2 bases and J lost 0; bases outside the gene matches: 8. DNA for the CDR3: TGCAGCGTTGAAAGTCGAGCGGGGGGACTAGCCAAAAACATTCAGTACTTC. Translation gives CSVESRAGGLAKNIQYF.

V is TRBV6-6 and J is TRBJ1-1; D remains ambiguous. This CDR3 has 15 residues. The germline CDR1 and CDR2 sequences are MNHNY and SVGAGI (reference sequence). V was cut by 6 bases and J by 0 bases, with 14 bases left in between. CDR3 in DNA: TGTGCCAGCAGCCCCGTAGGGCATATGAACACTGAAGCTTTCTTT. As protein: CASSPVGHMNTEAFF.

The chain has TRBV14 and TRBJ2-7, with 7 bases identical to TRBD2. CDR3 length: 17 amino acids. V gave up 3 bases and J gave up 2 bases; unmatched junction bases: 13. Per germline, CDR1 SGHDN and CDR2 FVKESK. The CDR3 protein is CASSHPLSGRAPYEQYF. The CDR3, as DNA: TGTGCCAGCAGCCACCCATTGAGTGGGAGGGCCCCCTACGAGCAGTACTTC.

The chain links TRBV5-6 to TRBJ2-2; 11 bases are a match to TRBD2. Germline V gives CDR1 SGHDT, CDR2 YYEEEE. Trimming cost V 4 bases and J 3 bases; bases outside gene matches: 5. This CDR3 has 16 residues. This CDR3 reads CASSGGLADYTGELFF. For the CDR3, the DNA is TGTGCCAGCAGCGGGGGACTAGCGGACTACACCGGGGAGCTGTTTTTT.